Listed below are T cell receptor beta chains from one sample, sequenced in a study of blood T cell repertoires in COVID-19. Sequenced by immunoSEQ multiplex PCR; TCRdb stores in-frame clones only, minus some. The repertoire holds more than 90,000 clones, with 91% as singletons. Sequenced input: peripheral blood. The origin of the receptors is a man aged 50-59 years with acute or convalescent COVID-19. Both conserved end residues are part of each CDR3. The D gene is left open where the match is weak.

TRBD1	TRBJ2-6	TRBV19	CASSGRDRSSGANVLTF	TGTGCCAGTAGTGGTCGGGACAGGAGCTCTGGGGCCAACGTCCTGACTTTC
TRBD1	TRBJ1-5	TRBV19	CASSIVGGVINQPQHF	TGTGCCAGTAGTATAGTAGGGGGCGTAATTAATCAGCCCCAGCATTTT
-	TRBJ1-3	TRBV6-5	CASSYSAGGSGNTIYF	TGTGCCAGCAGTTACTCGGCGGGAGGCTCTGGAAACACCATATATTTT
-	TRBJ2-2	TRBV28	CASSLPSSNTGELFF	TGTGCCAGCAGTTTACCGAGCTCTAACACCGGGGAGCTGTTTTTT
-	TRBJ1-1	TRBV5-6	CASRGGGRTEAFF	TGTGCCAGCAGAGGAGGAGGACGCACTGAAGCTTTCTTT
TRBD1	TRBJ2-1	TRBV6-5	CASSPPGQGGEQFF	TGTGCCAGCAGTCCACCGGGACAGGGTGGGGAGCAGTTCTTC
TRBD1	TRBJ1-3	TRBV5-1	CASSLRQGAGNTIYF	TGCGCCAGCAGCTTAAGACAGGGGGCTGGAAACACCATATATTTT
TRBD2	TRBJ2-3	TRBV5-1	CASSPGGGLAQSDTQYF	TGCGCCAGCAGCCCCGGGGGAGGACTAGCACAATCAGATACGCAGTATTTT
-	TRBJ2-1	TRBV29-1	CSVEPGLTSYNEQFF	TGCAGCGTTGAACCGGGACTTACCTCCTACAATGAGCAGTTCTTC
-	TRBJ2-7	TRBV19	CASSMTGGVYEQYF	TGTGCCAGTAGTATGACTGGCGGGGTCTACGAGCAGTACTTC
TRBD1	TRBJ2-5	TRBV24-1	CATSDTTGGWETQYF	TGTGCCACCAGTGATACTACAGGGGGCTGGGAGACCCAGTACTTC